This T cell receptor beta chain was documented in a study of brain T cells in children with intractable seizures. CDR3 length: 16 amino acids. With V trimmed by 0 bases and J by 1 base, 0 bases remained unmatched. The V gene's germline CDR1 is KGHDR and CDR2 SFDVKD. Only cases whose brain tissue showed the highest T cell transcript signatures were sequenced. Study findings and constraints: Clones missing pre-surgery may reflect undersampling of that blood sample.

Here immunoSEQ multiplex PCR was the method, and the copy in TCRdb shows in-frame clones only, minus some. The sample yields approximately 77,000 clones, about 93% seen once. About this clone itself: As yet, its antigen is unknown.

The J gene is TRBJ2-3, the V gene TRBV24-1, with 10 bases fitting TRBD2. The sample consisted of peripheral blood, taken at surgery. This clonotype was obtained from a boy under two years old with tuberous sclerosis and intractable seizures. As DNA, the CDR3 is TGTGCCACCAGTGATTTGACTAGCGGGGGCACAGATACGCAGTATTTT. It specifies CATSDLTSGGTDTQYF.